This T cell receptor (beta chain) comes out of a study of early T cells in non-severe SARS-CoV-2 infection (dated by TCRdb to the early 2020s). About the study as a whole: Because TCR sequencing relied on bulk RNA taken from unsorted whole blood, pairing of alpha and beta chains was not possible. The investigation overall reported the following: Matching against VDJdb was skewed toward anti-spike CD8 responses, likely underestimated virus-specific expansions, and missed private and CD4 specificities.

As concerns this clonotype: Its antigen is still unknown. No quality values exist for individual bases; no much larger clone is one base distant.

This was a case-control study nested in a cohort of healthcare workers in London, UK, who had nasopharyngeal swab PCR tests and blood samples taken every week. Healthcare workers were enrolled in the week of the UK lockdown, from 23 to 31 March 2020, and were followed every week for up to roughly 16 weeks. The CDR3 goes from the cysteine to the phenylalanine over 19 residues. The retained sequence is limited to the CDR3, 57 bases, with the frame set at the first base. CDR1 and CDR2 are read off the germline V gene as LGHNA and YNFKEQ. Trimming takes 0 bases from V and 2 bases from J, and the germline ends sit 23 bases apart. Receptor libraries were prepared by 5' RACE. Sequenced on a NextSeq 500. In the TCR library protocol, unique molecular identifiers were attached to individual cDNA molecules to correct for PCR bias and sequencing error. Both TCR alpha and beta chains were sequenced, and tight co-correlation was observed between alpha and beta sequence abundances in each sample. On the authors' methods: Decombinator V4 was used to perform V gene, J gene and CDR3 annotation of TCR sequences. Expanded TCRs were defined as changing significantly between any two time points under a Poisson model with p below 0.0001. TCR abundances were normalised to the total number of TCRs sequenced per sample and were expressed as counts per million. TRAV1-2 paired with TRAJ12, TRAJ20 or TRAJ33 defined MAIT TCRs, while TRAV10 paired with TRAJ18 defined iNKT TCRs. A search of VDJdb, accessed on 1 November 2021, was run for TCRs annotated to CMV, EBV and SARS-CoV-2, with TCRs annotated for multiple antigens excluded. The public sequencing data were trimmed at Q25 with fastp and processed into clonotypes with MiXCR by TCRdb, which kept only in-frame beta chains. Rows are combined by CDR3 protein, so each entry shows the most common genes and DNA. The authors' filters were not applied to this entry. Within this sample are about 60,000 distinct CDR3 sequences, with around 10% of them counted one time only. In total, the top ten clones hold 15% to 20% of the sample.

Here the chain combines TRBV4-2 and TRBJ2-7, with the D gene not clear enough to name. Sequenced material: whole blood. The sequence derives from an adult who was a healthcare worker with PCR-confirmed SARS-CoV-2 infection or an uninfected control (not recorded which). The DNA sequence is TGTGCCAGCAGCCAAGATCAGGCAGTCGTCGCGCGGCACACCTACGAGCAGTACTTC. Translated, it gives CASSQDQAVVARHTYEQYF.